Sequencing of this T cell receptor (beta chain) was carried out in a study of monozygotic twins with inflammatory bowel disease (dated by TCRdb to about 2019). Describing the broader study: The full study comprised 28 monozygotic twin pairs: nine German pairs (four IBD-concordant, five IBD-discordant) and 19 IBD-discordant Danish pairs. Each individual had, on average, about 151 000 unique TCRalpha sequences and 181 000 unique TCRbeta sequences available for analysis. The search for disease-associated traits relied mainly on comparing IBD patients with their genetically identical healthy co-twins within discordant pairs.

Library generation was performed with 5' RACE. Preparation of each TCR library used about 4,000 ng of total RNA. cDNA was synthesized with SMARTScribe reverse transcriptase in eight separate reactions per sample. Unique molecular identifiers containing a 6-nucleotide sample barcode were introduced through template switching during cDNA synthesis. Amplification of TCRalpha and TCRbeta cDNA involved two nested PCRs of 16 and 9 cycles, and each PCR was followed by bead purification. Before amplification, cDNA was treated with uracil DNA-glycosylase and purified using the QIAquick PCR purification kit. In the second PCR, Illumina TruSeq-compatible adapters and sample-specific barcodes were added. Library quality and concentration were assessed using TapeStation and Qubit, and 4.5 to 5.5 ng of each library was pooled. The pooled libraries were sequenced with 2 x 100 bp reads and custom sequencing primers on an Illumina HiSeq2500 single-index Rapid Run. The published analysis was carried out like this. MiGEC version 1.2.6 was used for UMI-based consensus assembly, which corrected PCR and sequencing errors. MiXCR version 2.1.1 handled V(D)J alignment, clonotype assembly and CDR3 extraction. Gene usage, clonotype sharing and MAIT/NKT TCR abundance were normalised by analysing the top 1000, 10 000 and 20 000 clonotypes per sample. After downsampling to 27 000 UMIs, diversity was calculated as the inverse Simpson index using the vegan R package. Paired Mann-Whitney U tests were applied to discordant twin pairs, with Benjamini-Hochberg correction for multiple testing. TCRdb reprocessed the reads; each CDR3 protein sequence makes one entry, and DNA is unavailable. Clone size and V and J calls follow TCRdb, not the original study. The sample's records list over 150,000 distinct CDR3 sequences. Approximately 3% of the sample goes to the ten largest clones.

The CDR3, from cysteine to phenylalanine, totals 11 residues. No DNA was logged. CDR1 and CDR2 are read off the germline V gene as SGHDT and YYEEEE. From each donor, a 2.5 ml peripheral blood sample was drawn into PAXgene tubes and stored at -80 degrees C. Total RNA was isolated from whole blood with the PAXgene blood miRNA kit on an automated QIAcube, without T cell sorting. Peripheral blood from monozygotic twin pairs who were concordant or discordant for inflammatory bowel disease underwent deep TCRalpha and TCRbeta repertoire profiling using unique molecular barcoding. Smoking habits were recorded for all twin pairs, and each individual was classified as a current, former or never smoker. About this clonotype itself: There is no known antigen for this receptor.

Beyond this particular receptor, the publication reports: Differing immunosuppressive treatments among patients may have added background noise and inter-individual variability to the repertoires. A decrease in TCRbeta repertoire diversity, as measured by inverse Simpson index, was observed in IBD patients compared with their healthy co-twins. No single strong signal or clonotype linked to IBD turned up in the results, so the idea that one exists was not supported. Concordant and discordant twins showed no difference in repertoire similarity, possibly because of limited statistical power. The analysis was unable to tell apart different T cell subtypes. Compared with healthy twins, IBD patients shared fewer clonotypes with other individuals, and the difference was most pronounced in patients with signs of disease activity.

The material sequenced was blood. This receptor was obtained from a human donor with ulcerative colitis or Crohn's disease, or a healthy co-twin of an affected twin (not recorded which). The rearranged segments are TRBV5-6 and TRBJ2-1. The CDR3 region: CASSDDNEQFF. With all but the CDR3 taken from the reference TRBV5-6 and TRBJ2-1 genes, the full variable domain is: DAGVTQSPTHLIKTRGQQVTLRCSPKSGHDTVSWYQQALGQGPQFIFQYYEEEERQRGNFPDRFSGHQFPNYSSELNVNALLLGDSALYLCASSDDNEQFFGPGTRLTVL.